The 13 T cell receptor beta chains below come from one sample, sequenced in a study of control samples from healthy donors and cancer patients. TCRdb keeps only in-frame clones here, not all; method: immunoSEQ multiplex PCR. The repertoire holds about 120,000 clones, about 91% seen once, with roughly 3.2% in the top ten. Sequences were obtained from blood. Every receptor here comes from a man aged 35 to 55 in good health.

This rearrangement joins TRBV24-1 to TRBJ2-1, with 8 bases lining up with TRBD2. The CDR3 loop spans 16 amino acids. The V gene's germline CDR1 is KGHDR and CDR2 SFDVKD. The junction had 10 bases not matched to a gene; V was cut back by 1 base and J by 9 bases. The CDR3 region has the DNA TGTGCCACCAGTGATTTTACCGGGGGGGCTCTTGGTGAGCAGTTCTTC. Protein product: CATSDFTGGALGEQFF.

In its sample, this clone was seen once. This chain joins TRBV3-1 (or the pseudogene TRBV3-2) and TRBJ2-1; 7 bases agree with TRBD1. Trimming at V came to 0 bases and at J to 3 bases, leaving 2 bases not matched to a gene. Germline-derived CDR1 and CDR2 are LGHDT and YNNKEL (reference sequence). The CDR3 has 15 amino acids. DNA for the CDR3: TGTGCCAGCAGCCAAGAGAGACAGGGCTACAATGAGCAGTTCTTC. It yields the protein CASSQERQGYNEQFF.

The chain carries TRBV7-9 and TRBJ1-2, with D hard to call. Germline CDR1 reads SEHNR; CDR2 reads FQNEAQ (reference sequence). V lost 5 bases and J 6 bases, leaving 13 bases between the germline ends. The CDR3 extends over 13 amino acids. CDR3 loop: CASSPRDVHGYTF. In DNA form, the CDR3 reads TGTGCCAGCAGCCCCCGGGATGTCCATGGCTACACCTTC.

This sequence joins TRBV4-2 and TRBJ2-5, with a tentative D call TRBD2 (5 bases). The CDR3 extends over 17 amino acids. Trimming stripped 1 base from V and 2 bases from J, with 17 bases between. CDR1 LGHNA and CDR2 YNFKEQ come from the germline V gene. The CDR3, as DNA: TGTGCCAGCAGCCAAGGAACAGCGGAGAAAAGGCAAGAGACCCAGTACTTC. Protein: CASSQGTAEKRQETQYF.

The V and J genes are TRBV29-1 and TRBJ2-2; possible D gene TRBD1, 6 bases. The CDR3 runs 15 residues. V was trimmed by 3 bases and J by 1 base, leaving 12 bases between them. Germline V gene data show CDR1 as SQVTM and CDR2 as ANQGSEA. CDR3 in DNA: TGCAGCGTTGAGATCGGACAGAGGAACACCGGGGAGCTGTTTTTT. Its protein product is CSVEIGQRNTGELFF.

This chain connects TRBV4-1 to TRBJ1-4, with D tentatively TRBD1 (5 bases). Trimming stripped 0 bases from V and 4 bases from J, with 12 bases between. In germline, CDR1 is MGHRA, CDR2 YSYEKL. The CDR3 has 16 residues. The CDR3 protein is CASSQDRVGINEKLFF. DNA for the CDR3: TGCGCCAGCAGCCAAGACAGGGTGGGGATTAATGAAAAACTGTTTTTT.

A single count supports this clone. The rearrangement uses TRBV5-1 and TRBJ1-2; 8 bases line up with TRBD1. Trimming removed 3 bases from V and 2 bases from J; junction bases left unmatched: 9. The CDR3 has 16 amino acids. CDR1 is SGHRS and CDR2 is YFSETQ in the germline V gene. CDR3 protein: CASSSTGTGLNYGYTF. Written as DNA, the CDR3 is TGCGCCAGCAGCTCTACCGGGACAGGACTCAACTATGGCTACACCTTC.

The rearrangement links TRBV30 to TRBJ1-3; D unclear. The CDR3 loop spans 14 amino acids. Germline CDR1 reads GTSNPN; CDR2 reads SVGIG (reference sequence). Trimming stripped 7 bases from V and 0 bases from J, with 13 bases between. CDR3 loop: CAFRRLTSGNTIYF. CDR3 DNA: TGTGCCTTCCGGCGGCTTACCTCTGGAAACACCATATATTTT.

The V gene is TRBV9, the J gene TRBJ1-3; D remains unclear. The CDR3 covers 13 residues. V lost 0 bases to trimming and J lost 4 bases, with 5 bases between them. The germline V gene has CDR1 SGDLS and CDR2 YYNGEE. The CDR3 sequence is CASSVAGGNTIYF. The CDR3 bases are TGTGCCAGCAGCGTAGCCGGAGGAAACACCATATATTTT.

The chain uses TRBV4-1 and TRBJ2-7; D remains unclear. Germline V gene lookup returns CDR1 MGHRA and CDR2 YSYEKL. Trimming cost V 4 bases and J 7 bases, with 20 bases left between them. The CDR3 extends over 15 amino acids. This CDR3 reads CASSPQGLDYGEQYF. CDR3 coding DNA: TGCGCCAGCAGCCCACAAGGGTTAGATTACGGGGAGCAGTACTTC.

The chain employs TRBV30 and TRBJ1-5, with D perhaps TRBD1 (5 bases). This CDR3 has 13 residues. V dropped 2 bases and J dropped 7 bases, with 12 bases sitting between them. Germline V lookup: CDR1 GTSNPN, CDR2 SVGIG (reference sequence). CDR3: CAWSPQERQPQHF. The CDR3 DNA sequence: TGTGCCTGGAGTCCACAGGAACGACAGCCCCAGCATTTT.

The chain has TRBV12-2 and TRBJ2-3; the table names TRBD2, a call not compared with the DNA. TRBV12-2 is given as a pseudogene. The CDR3 loop spans 17 amino acids. CDR3 sequence reads: CASRAPLASGAQDTQYF. The CDR3 DNA reads as TGTGCAAGTCGCGCTCCGCTGGCTAGCGGGGCCCAGGATACGCAGTATTTT.

A single count supports this clone. The CDR3 nucleotides are TGCAGTGCTAGTACGGAGGCTAATCAGCCCCAGCATTTT. This translates into CSASTEANQPQHF. The V call is TRBV20-1, the J call TRBJ1-5, with unresolved D. V gave up 3 bases and J gave up 4 bases, with 10 bases separating them. The CDR3 totals 13 residues. Germline CDR1 DFQATT, CDR2 SNEGSKA (reference sequence).